This record looks at one T cell receptor (beta chain) sequence and its context. The target antigen is unknown. This sample was included in a study of shared clonotypes between healthy human individuals. Broader study findings: The authors sampled blood alone, and tissue repertoires likely differ. A small donor pool kept down the genetic and exposure-history diversity that was represented.

The CDR3 contains 15 residues. V was pared by 5 bases and J by 6 bases, with 20 bases between. Looked up from germline, CDR1 is SGHAT and CDR2 is FQNNGV. Naive CD8 isolation took CD45RO-negative cells positively selected for CCR7 and excluded terminally differentiated effector memory CD45RA+ cells. It was about 210 ng DNA, about 30,000 T cell genomes, that sorted-subset replicate PCRs used. Original processing notes: ImmunoSEQ output lacked quality scores and full-length reads, limiting matched filtering. The table came from immunoSEQ multiplex PCR; TCRdb's copy has only in-frame clones and leaves some out. Clone size and the V and J calls come from that table; the DNA yielded D and trimming. Of around 700,000 clones in the sample, approximately 90% are singletons; the top ten hold 24%.

This chain uses TRBV11-2 with TRBJ2-7; D is undetermined. Sequenced sample: naive CD8+ T cells sorted from blood. The TCR was taken from a man aged 25 to 40 in good health. The CDR3 region has the DNA TGTGCCAGCAGCGCCAATACACTGTCTCTGGGCGAGCAGTACTTC. It translates to CASSANTLSLGEQYF.